This T cell receptor (beta chain) was sequenced in a study of T cells in Graves' hyperthyroidism and ophthalmopathy. General observations from the study: Ophthalmopathy was distinguished from stable hyperthyroidism by 13 V-J signatures. With a median lead of around 6.7 months before onset, the model predicted ophthalmopathy. Clonotypes that were expanded in thyroid above 0.001 mostly appeared in blood too.

RNA transcripts served as the template for amplifying TCR beta CDR3 regions. The study used the HTBI primer set for a first-round RT-PCR of the TCR CDR3. MiXCR, run by TCRdb on the multiplex PCR reads, gives a single entry per CDR3 protein. In the table there are 300,000 to 500,000 distinct CDR3 sequences, over 13% of which are singletons. This CDR3 spans 15 amino acids. Germline values: CDR1 DFQATT, CDR2 SNEGSKA (reference sequence). V lost 4 bases, J lost 5 bases, and 18 bases lay in between. Clinical symptoms, serum thyroxine and TRAb, thyroid ultrasound and orbital computed tomography together formed the diagnostic basis. This clonotype was seen only once. Its target is not known.

The V call is TRBV20-1, the J call TRBJ2-1, with TRBD2 as a possible D gene (5 bases). This TCR derives from a man aged 50-59 years with Graves' ophthalmopathy. Sequenced sample: blood. The CDR3 is CSAKRFRRSDNEQFF. The CDR3 nucleotides read TGCAGTGCTAAAAGGTTCAGGAGGTCGGACAATGAGCAGTTCTTC.